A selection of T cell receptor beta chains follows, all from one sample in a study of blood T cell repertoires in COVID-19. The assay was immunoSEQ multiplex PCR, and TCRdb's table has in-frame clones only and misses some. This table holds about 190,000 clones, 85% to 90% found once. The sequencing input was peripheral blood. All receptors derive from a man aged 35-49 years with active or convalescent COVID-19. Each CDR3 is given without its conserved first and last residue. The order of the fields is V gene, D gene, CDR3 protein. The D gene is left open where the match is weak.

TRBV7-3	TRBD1	ASSNTPVGQGANSPLH
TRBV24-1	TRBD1	ATSDADRALQETQY
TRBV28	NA	ASRPQGFALTATDTQY
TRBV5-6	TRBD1	ASSLRQGGLIVEQY
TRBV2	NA	ASSLSRVYPGELF
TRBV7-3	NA	ASSSGVNYEQY
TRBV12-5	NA	ASGLMVGDSINTGELF
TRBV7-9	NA	ASSFPMFREEEKLF
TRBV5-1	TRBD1	ASSLRGQTGGSSYEQY
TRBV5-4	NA	ASSLGGLASGELF
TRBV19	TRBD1	ASSIGTGGAF
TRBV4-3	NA	ASSQESYRGNEQF
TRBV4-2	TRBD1	ASSQETGSNTIY
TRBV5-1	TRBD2	ASSPSGTTYNEQF
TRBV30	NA	AWSLQTDSPLH
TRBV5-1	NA	ASSNMEGAQETQY
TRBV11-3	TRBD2	ASSLSFAGGLRNEQF
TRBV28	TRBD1	ASSPRDRATDTQY
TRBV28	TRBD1	ASSPTWGDRDRLH
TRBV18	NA	ASSPPQGSFYNEQF